This T cell receptor beta chain was identified during a study of cytomegalovirus exposure and HLA in healthy donors. Broader study findings: Across HLA loci, a later analysis found differing TCR association rates, with DRB1 most and HLA-C fewest.

Primers included in the PCR were 60 Vbeta and 13 Jbeta primers. The method was immunoSEQ multiplex PCR; TCRdb's version includes in-frame clones alone and lacks a portion of them. The table records about 280,000 clones, approximately 90% of them present only once. This clone was seen only once. Its antigen is still unknown. The CDR3 totals 16 residues. V was clipped by 5 bases and J by 5 bases; unmatched bases: 6. Germline CDR1 WNHNN, CDR2 SYGVQD (reference sequence). The sequenced sample was PBMCs. The V gene is TRBV10-1, the J gene TRBJ2-1; 13 positions agree with TRBD2. This receptor was taken from a woman aged 18-30 years in good health and CMV-seronegative. The CDR3 protein is CASSLGLAGRNNEQFF. CDR3 nucleotides: TGCGCCAGCAGTTTGGGACTAGCGGGGCGGAACAATGAGCAGTTCTTC.